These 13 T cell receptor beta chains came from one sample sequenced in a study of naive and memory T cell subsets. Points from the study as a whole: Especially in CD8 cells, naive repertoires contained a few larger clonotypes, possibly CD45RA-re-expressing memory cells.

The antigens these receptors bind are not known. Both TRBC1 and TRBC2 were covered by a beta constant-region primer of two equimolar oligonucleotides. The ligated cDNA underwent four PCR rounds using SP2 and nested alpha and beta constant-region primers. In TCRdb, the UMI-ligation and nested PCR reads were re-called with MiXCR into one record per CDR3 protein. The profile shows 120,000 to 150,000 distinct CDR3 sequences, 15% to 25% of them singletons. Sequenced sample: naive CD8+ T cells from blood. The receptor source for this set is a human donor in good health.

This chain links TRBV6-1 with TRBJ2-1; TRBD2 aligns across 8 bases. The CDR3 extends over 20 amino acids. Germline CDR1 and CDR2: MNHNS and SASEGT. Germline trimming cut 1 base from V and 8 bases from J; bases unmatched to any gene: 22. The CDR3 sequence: CASSEEASSGWAPGLDEQFF. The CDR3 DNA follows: TGTGCCAGCAGTGAAGAGGCATCTAGCGGGTGGGCTCCGGGGCTCGATGAGCAGTTCTTC.

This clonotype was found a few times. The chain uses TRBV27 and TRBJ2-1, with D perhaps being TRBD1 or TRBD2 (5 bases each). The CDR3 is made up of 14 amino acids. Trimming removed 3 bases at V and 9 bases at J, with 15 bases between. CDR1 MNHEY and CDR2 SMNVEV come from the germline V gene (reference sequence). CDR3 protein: CASSFVGVWGEQFF. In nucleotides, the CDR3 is TGTGCCAGCAGTTTCGTGGGGGTATGGGGTGAGCAGTTCTTC.

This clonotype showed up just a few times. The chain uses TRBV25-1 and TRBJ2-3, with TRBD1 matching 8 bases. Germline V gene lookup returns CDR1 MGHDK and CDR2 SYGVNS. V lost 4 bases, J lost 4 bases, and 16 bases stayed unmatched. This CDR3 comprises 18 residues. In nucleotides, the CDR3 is TGTGCCAGCAGTGGAGGGGTGCGCGACAGGGGTTTCGCAGATACGCAGTATTTT. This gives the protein CASSGGVRDRGFADTQYF. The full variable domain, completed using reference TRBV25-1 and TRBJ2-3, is EADIYQTPRYLVIGTGKKITLECSQTMGHDKMYWYQQDPGMELHLIHYSYGVNSTEKGDLSSESTVSRIRTEHFPLTLESARPSHTSQYLCASSGGVRDRGFADTQYFGPGTRLTVL.

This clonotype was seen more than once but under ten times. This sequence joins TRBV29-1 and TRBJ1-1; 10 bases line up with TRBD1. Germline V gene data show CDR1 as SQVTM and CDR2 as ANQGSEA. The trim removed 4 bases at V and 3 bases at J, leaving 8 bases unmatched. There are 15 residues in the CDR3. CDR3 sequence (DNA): TGCAGCGTTGCAGTGACAGGGGGCTCGGACACTGAAGCTTTCTTT. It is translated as CSVAVTGGSDTEAFF.

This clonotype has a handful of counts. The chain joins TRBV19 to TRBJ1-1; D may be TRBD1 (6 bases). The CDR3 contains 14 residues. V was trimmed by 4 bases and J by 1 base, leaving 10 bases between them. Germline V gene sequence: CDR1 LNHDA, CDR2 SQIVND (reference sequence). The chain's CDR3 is CASSKSGANTEAFF. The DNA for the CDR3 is TGTGCCAGTAGTAAGTCGGGGGCGAACACTGAAGCTTTCTTT.

CDR3 residues: CASSLTGGMNTEAFF. The CDR3 nucleotides are TGTGCCAGCAGTTTGACAGGGGGGATGAACACTGAAGCTTTCTTT. This chain uses TRBV27 with TRBJ1-1; 9 bases fit TRBD1. The CDR3 sequence is 15 residues long. With 3 bases clipped from V and 0 bases from J, the junction kept 2 bases outside the gene matches. Per the germline V gene, CDR1 is MNHEY and CDR2 is SMNVEV (reference sequence).

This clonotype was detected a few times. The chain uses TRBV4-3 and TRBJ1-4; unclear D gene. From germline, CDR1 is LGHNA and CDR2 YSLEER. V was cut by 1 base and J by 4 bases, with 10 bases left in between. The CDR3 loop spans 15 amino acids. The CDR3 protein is CASSQGKGYNEKLFF. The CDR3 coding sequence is TGCGCCAGCAGCCAAGGGAAAGGGTATAATGAAAAACTGTTTTTT.

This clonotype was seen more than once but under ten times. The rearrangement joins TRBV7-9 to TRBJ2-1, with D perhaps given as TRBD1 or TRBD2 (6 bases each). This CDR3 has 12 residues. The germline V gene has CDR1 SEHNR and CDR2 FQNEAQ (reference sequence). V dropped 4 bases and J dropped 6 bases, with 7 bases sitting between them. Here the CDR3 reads CASSWGANEQFF. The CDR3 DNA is TGTGCCAGCAGCTGGGGGGCCAATGAGCAGTTCTTC.

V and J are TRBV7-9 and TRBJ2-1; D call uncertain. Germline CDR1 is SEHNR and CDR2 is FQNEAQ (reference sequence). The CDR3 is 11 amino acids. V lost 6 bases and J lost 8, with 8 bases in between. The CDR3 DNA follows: TGTGCCAGCAGGCAAATCGATGAGCAGTTCTTC. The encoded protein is CASRQIDEQFF. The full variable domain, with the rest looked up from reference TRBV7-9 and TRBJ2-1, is DTGVSQNPRHKITKRGQNVTFRCDPISEHNRLYWYRQTLGQGPEFLTYFQNEAQLEKSRLLSDRFSAERPKGSFSTLEIQRTEQGDSAMYLCASRQIDEQFFGPGTRLTVL.

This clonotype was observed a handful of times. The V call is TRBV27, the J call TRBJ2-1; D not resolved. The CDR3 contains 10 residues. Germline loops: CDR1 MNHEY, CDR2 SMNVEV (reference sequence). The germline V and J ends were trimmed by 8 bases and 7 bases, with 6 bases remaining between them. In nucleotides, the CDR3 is TGTGCCAGCGGCGCTAATGAGCAGTTCTTC. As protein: CASGANEQFF.

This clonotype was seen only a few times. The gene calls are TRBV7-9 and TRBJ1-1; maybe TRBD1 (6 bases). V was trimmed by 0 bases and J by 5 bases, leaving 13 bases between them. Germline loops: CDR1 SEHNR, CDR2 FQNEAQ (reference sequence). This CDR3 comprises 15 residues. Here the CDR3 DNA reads TGTGCCAGCAGCTTAGCACAGGGTCATAGGACTGAAGCTTTCTTT. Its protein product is CASSLAQGHRTEAFF.

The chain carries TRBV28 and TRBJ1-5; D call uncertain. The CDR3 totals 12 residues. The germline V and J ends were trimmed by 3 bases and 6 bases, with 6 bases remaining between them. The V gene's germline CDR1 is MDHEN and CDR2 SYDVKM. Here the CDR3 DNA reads TGTGCCAGCAGTTTTCCGGGTCAGCCCCAGCATTTT. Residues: CASSFPGQPQHF.

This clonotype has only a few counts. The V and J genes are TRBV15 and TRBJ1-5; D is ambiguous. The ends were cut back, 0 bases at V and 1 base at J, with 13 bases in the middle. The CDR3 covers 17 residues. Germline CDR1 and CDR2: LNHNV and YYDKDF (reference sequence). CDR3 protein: CATSRDGTVESNQPQHF. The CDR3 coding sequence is TGTGCCACCAGCAGAGATGGCACAGTAGAAAGCAATCAGCCCCAGCATTTT. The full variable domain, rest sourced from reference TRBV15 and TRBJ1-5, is DAMVIQNPRYQVTQFGKPVTLSCSQTLNHNVMYWYQQKSSQAPKLLFHYYDKDFNNEADTPDNFQSRRPNTSFCFLDIRSPGLGDTAMYLCATSRDGTVESNQPQHFGDGTRLSIL.